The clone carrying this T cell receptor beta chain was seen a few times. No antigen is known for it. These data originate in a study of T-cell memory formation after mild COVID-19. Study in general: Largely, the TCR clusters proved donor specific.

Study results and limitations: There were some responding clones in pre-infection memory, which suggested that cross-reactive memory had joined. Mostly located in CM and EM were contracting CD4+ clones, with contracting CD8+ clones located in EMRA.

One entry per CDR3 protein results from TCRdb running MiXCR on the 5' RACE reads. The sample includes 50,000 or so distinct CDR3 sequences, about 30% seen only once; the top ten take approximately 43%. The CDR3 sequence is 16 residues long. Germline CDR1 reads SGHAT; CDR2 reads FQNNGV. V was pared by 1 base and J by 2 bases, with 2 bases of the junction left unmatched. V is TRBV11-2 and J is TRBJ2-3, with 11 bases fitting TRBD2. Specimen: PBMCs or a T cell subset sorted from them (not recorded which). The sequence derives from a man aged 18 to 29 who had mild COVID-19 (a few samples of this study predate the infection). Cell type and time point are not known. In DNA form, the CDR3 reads TGTGCCAGCAGCTTAGCGACTAGCGGGGACACAGATACGCAGTATTTT. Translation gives CASSLATSGDTDTQYF.